Sequencing of this T cell receptor beta chain was carried out in a study of vaccination and CD4 T cells after COVID-19. Study details: Stimulation used overlapping spike peptides from SARS-CoV-2, HCoV-NL63, HCoV-OC43 and HCoV-229E. Study findings and constraints: Median SARS-CoV-2-reactive clonotype numbers rose nonsignificantly, about 20 to 40.

A remark on this clonotype: The antigen remains unidentified.

Sequenced with the Oncomine TCR Beta short-read assay was DNA taken from cultured CD4+ T cells. TCRdb redid the calling of the PCR reads with MiXCR, one entry per CDR3 protein. The sample consists of 20,000 to 25,000 distinct CDR3 sequences, 35% to 40% of them appearing once. Specified treatment: approximately 10-day PBMC culture with coronavirus spike peptide pools or control peptides (ViraFEST assay). Before TCRs were sequenced, ViraFEST expanded antigen-specific T cells with peptide pools. CDR3 length equals 13 residues. The germline V gene encodes CDR1 SGHDN and CDR2 FVKESK. Between the trimmed V and J ends, which lost 1 base and 9 bases, there was a span of 10 bases.

The sample consisted of CD4+ T cells from blood, cultured in vitro, taken before SARS-CoV-2 vaccination. The chain couples TRBV14 to TRBJ2-1; D not resolved. The origin of this receptor is a human donor who had recovered from COVID-19. The CDR3 DNA is TGTGCCAGCAGCCAAGCTCGAGTGGGTGAGCAGTTCTTC. Encoded protein: CASSQARVGEQFF.